Below, 9 T cell receptor beta chains from the same sample are listed, as sequenced in a study of T cell clusters in autoimmune cytopenias. TRB amplification used approximately 250 ng of peripheral blood genomic DNA. One tube held mixed TRB-A and TRB-B primer pools for touch-down PCR. From its re-call of the multiplex PCR reads, TCRdb lists each CDR3 protein once, without DNA. The table lists 4,000 or so distinct CDR3 sequences. The sample was also reused in another study, on T cell repertoires in aging, cancer and after chemotherapy.

Sequenced material: peripheral blood. Source of these receptors: a human donor with an autoimmune cytopenia or autoimmune hepatitis (not recorded which).

The chain combines TRBV29-1 with TRBJ1-2; with no DNA, the TCRdb D assignment of TRBD1 cannot be verified. The germline V gene has CDR1 SQVTM and CDR2 ANQGSEA. The CDR3 covers 12 residues. CDR3 sequence reads: CSVGWTGHGYTF. Variable domain in full (rest from reference TRBV29-1 and TRBJ1-2): SAVISQKPSRDICQRGTSLTIQCQVDSQVTMMFWYRQQPGQSLTLIATANQGSEATYESGFVIDKFPISRPNLTFSTLTVSNMSPEDSSIYLCSVGWTGHGYTFGSGTRLTVV.

The V and J genes are TRBV12-3 or TRBV12-4 and TRBJ2-5. The CDR3 consists of 13 residues. This chain's CDR3 is CASSLGQQETQYF.

The rearrangement uses TRBV13 and TRBJ2-2; the TRBD1 assignment by TCRdb is unverifiable without DNA. CDR3 length equals 17 residues. The germline gives CDR1 PRHDT, CDR2 FYEKMQ (reference sequence). CDR3 region: CASSLDPGGLNTGELFF. Variable domain in full (rest from reference TRBV13 and TRBJ2-2): AAGVIQSPRHLIKEKRETATLKCYPIPRHDTVYWYQQGPGQDPQFLISFYEKMQSDKGSIPDRFSAQQFSDYHSELNMSSLELGDSALYFCASSLDPGGLNTGELFFGEGSRLTVL.

This chain links TRBV19 with TRBJ2-7; as DNA is missing, the TRBD1 call by TCRdb cannot be tested. CDR1 and CDR2 (germline): LNHDA, SQIVND (reference sequence). There are 13 residues in the CDR3. The CDR3: CASSRQGAGEQYF.

Its frequency marks this clonotype as medium-sized. The V gene is TRBV11-3, the J gene TRBJ2-5; TCRdb returns TRBD1, unconfirmable since there is no DNA. The CDR3 runs 14 residues. Germline V gene sequence: CDR1 SGHNT, CDR2 YENEEA. CDR3 sequence: CASSLVVGVGTQYF. The full variable domain, its missing parts supplied by reference TRBV11-3 and TRBJ2-5, is EAGVVQSPRYKIIEKKQPVAFWCNPISGHNTLYWYLQNLGQGPELLIRYENEEAVDDSQLPKDRFSAERLKGVDSTLKIQPAELGDSAVYLCASSLVVGVGTQYFGPGTRLLVL.

This clonotype registers medium-sized by frequency. The V and J genes are TRBV29-1 and TRBJ1-1; with no DNA, the TCRdb D assignment of TRBD1 cannot be verified. The CDR3 is 12 residues long. Germline V lookup: CDR1 SQVTM, CDR2 ANQGSEA. The CDR3 sequence is CSARQTNTEAFF. Combining the CDR3 with reference TRBV29-1 and TRBJ1-1 gives the whole variable domain SAVISQKPSRDICQRGTSLTIQCQVDSQVTMMFWYRQQPGQSLTLIATANQGSEATYESGFVIDKFPISRPNLTFSTLTVSNMSPEDSSIYLCSARQTNTEAFFGQGTRLTVV.

This clonotype is labeled medium-sized based on frequency. The chain joins TRBV29-1 to TRBJ1-2; TCRdb selects TRBD1, and the lack of DNA leaves this call unchecked. This CDR3 contains 12 residues. The germline CDR1 and CDR2 sequences are SQVTM and ANQGSEA. CDR3 loop: CSVFDRNYGYTF.

This clonotype is medium-sized by frequency. J is TRBJ2-4 and V is TRBV11-3; the D call from TCRdb, TRBD1, cannot be confirmed without DNA. The CDR3 extends over 13 amino acids. In germline, CDR1 is SGHNT, CDR2 YENEEA. The CDR3 region is CASSSSGADIQYF.

The genes are TRBV15 and TRBJ2-2; TCRdb designates TRBD2, a call that cannot be tested without DNA. Germline CDR1 reads LNHNV; CDR2 reads YYDKDF (reference sequence). CDR3 length: 17 amino acids. This CDR3 reads CATSGPSGGLRDGELFF.